The 27 T cell receptor beta chains listed next were all sequenced from one sample in a study of blood T cell repertoires in COVID-19. Clones were read by immunoSEQ multiplex PCR, and TCRdb kept only the in-frame ones, dropping some. There are some 270,000 clones in the sample; about four fifths occur only once, and about 3.4% lies in the top ten. The sample taken for sequencing was PBMCs or T cells enriched from blood (not recorded which). These receptors were collected from a man aged 45-60 years who had recovered from COVID-19.

V gene TRBV7-3 combines with J gene TRBJ2-7; 8 nucleotides match TRBD1. The J segment lost 2 bases and the V segment lost 3 bases, leaving 6 bases of the junction unmatched. The CDR3 has 15 amino acids. Germline-derived CDR1 and CDR2 are SGHTA and FQGTGA. The CDR3 region has the DNA TGTGCCAGCAGCTTTCTTGGGACAGGAGCCTACGAGCAGTACTTC. Its protein is CASSFLGTGAYEQYF. The full variable domain, its missing parts supplied by reference TRBV7-3 and TRBJ2-7, is GAGVSQTPSNKVTEKGKYVELRCDPISGHTALYWYRQSLGQGPEFLIYFQGTGAADDSGLPNDRFFAVRPEGSVSTLKIQRTERGDSAVYLCASSFLGTGAYEQYFGPGTRLTVT.

The CDR3 here is CASSQERGSSYNEQFF. CDR3 bases: TGTGCCAGCAGCCAAGAACGAGGGAGCTCCTACAATGAGCAGTTCTTC. This chain links TRBV3-1 (or the pseudogene TRBV3-2) with TRBJ2-1; tentatively, D is TRBD2 (5 bases). The CDR3 is made up of 16 amino acids. V lost 0 bases, J lost 0 bases, and 9 bases lay in between. The germline V gene encodes CDR1 LGHDT and CDR2 YNNKEL (reference sequence).

The V gene is TRBV10-1, the J gene TRBJ2-7; D is unclear. The CDR3 has 14 residues. CDR1 WNHNN and CDR2 SYGVQD come from the germline V gene (reference sequence). Trimming took off 2 bases at V and 6 bases at J, with 14 bases between the two ends. The CDR3: CASSEGVPPGEQYF. CDR3 nucleotide sequence: TGCGCCAGCAGTGAGGGTGTCCCACCGGGCGAGCAGTACTTC.

The rearrangement links TRBV5-1 to TRBJ2-4; D is unresolved. CDR1 and CDR2 (germline): SGHRS, YFSETQ. The CDR3 is made up of 14 amino acids. Trimming stripped 0 bases from V and 4 bases from J, with 8 bases between. For the CDR3, the DNA is TGCGCCAGCAGCTTGGACAGCCCTAAAAACATTCAGTACTTC. Protein sequence: CASSLDSPKNIQYF.

The chain joins TRBV5-1 to TRBJ2-7; no definite D call. The V and J ends lost 7 bases and 3 bases respectively, with 17 bases between them. CDR3 length equals 14 residues. The germline V gene encodes CDR1 SGHRS and CDR2 YFSETQ. This CDR3 reads CASSITAGDYEQYF. The CDR3 nucleotides read TGCGCCAGCTCAATTACGGCAGGCGACTACGAGCAGTACTTC.

The rearrangement uses TRBV19 and TRBJ2-2, with TRBD1 identical over 7 bases. Trimming took 1 base from V and 5 from J; bases not matched to a gene: 7. The CDR3 sequence is 16 residues long. Germline lookup yields CDR1 LNHDA and CDR2 SQIVND (reference sequence). The CDR3, as DNA: TGTGCCAGTAGTATAGTTGGCAGGGGGAGAACCGGGGAGCTGTTTTTT. Amino acid sequence: CASSIVGRGRTGELFF.

The chain recombines TRBV19 with TRBJ2-7, with a possible D match to TRBD1 (5 bases). Trimming removed 2 bases at V and 2 bases at J, with 19 bases between. This CDR3 is built from 17 residues. Germline assignment: CDR1 LNHDA and CDR2 SQIVND (reference sequence). CDR3 nucleotides: TGTGCCAGTAGTATAAAAAGATGGCAGGACAACACCTACGAGCAGTACTTC. Translated: CASSIKRWQDNTYEQYF.

The sample holds one count of this clone. The V call is TRBV2, the J call TRBJ1-6, with a possible D match to TRBD1 (6 bases). The CDR3 runs to 16 residues. Germline V gene sequence: CDR1 SNHLY, CDR2 FYNNEI. V was pared by 5 bases and J by 0 bases, with 11 bases between. This CDR3 reads CASSRTALSYNSPLHF. CDR3 nucleotide sequence: TGTGCCAGCAGTCGGACAGCCCTCTCCTATAATTCACCCCTCCACTTT.

V and J are TRBV4-2 and TRBJ1-5; TRBD1 agrees at 7 bases. Germline CDR1 is LGHNA and CDR2 is YNFKEQ. The CDR3 consists of 19 residues. V dropped 0 bases and J dropped 7; count of bases not matched to a gene: 18. Here the CDR3 DNA reads TGTGCCAGCAGCCAAGATCTTGAGAGGGTGACAGGGCAAAAGCAGCCCCAGCATTTT. Translated: CASSQDLERVTGQKQPQHF.

The chain recombines TRBV5-6 with TRBJ1-5; D gene unclear. The CDR3 contains 14 residues. V was pared by 2 bases and J by 2 bases, with 8 bases between. Germline V CDR1 and CDR2: SGHDT, YYEEEE. The CDR3 here is CASSFSGRNQPQHF. In nucleotides, the CDR3 is TGTGCCAGCAGCTTTTCTGGGCGCAATCAGCCCCAGCATTTT.

This clone was seen just once. This chain joins TRBV25-1 and TRBJ2-3; 10 nucleotides line up with TRBD2. Germline V gives CDR1 MGHDK, CDR2 SYGVNS. Unmatched junction bases numbered 7, after V lost 2 bases and J lost 2 bases. The CDR3 totals 17 residues. The CDR3 nucleotides are TGTGCCAGCAGTGAACTTGCTAGCGGGGGACCCACAGATACGCAGTATTTT. As protein: CASSELASGGPTDTQYF. Full variable domain (remainder filled in from reference TRBV25-1 and TRBJ2-3): EADIYQTPRYLVIGTGKKITLECSQTMGHDKMYWYQQDPGMELHLIHYSYGVNSTEKGDLSSESTVSRIRTEHFPLTLESARPSHTSQYLCASSELASGGPTDTQYFGPGTRLTVL.

The chain uses TRBV5-6 and TRBJ1-5; D gene unclear. Per the germline V gene, CDR1 is SGHDT and CDR2 is YYEEEE. V was clipped by 4 bases and J by 7 bases, with 15 bases between them. This CDR3 has 14 residues. As DNA, the CDR3 is TGTGCCAGCAGCCTGGGAACTCTGGGCCAGCCCCAGCATTTT. This translates into CASSLGTLGQPQHF. The full variable domain, completed using reference TRBV5-6 and TRBJ1-5, is DAGVTQSPTHLIKTRGQQVTLRCSPKSGHDTVSWYQQALGQGPQFIFQYYEEEERQRGNFPDRFSGHQFPNYSSELNVNALLLGDSALYLCASSLGTLGQPQHFGDGTRLSIL.

This sequence joins TRBV28 and TRBJ1-6; a possible D gene is TRBD1 (5 bases). CDR1 and CDR2 from the germline V gene are MDHEN and SYDVKM. Between the trimmed V and J ends, which lost 5 bases and 10 bases, there was a span of 12 bases. This CDR3 comprises 13 residues. CDR3 protein: CASSGTGTSPLHF. Here the CDR3 DNA reads TGTGCCAGCAGTGGTACAGGTACCTCACCCCTCCACTTT.

CDR3 protein: CASSPSVLGEQFF. In DNA, the CDR3 is TGTGCCAGCAGCCCTAGCGTCCTAGGGGAGCAGTTCTTC. The chain is built from TRBV7-3 and TRBJ2-1, with a weak D call TRBD2 (6 bases). The CDR3 is made up of 13 amino acids. In germline, CDR1 is SGHTA, CDR2 FQGTGA. The V end was cut by 5 bases, the J end by 10 bases, with 15 bases between.

The chain couples TRBV5-5 to TRBJ1-2, with 8 bases aligning to TRBD1. The CDR3 sequence is 17 residues long. Germline lookup yields CDR1 SGHKS and CDR2 YYEKEE (reference sequence). V was pared by 0 bases and J by 1 base, with 8 bases of the junction left unmatched. CDR3 coding DNA: TGTGCCAGCAGCTTGGCCGCAGGGGGCGCCGGTAACTATGGCTACACCTTC. It encodes CASSLAAGGAGNYGYTF.

The chain couples TRBV12-3 or TRBV12-4 to TRBJ1-2; unclear D gene. Trimming took off 3 bases at V and 4 bases at J, with 9 bases between the two ends. This CDR3 is built from 13 residues. This CDR3 is CASSLNVRYGYTF. The DNA for the CDR3 is TGTGCCAGCAGTTTGAATGTGCGCTATGGCTACACCTTC.

The chain uses TRBV5-6 and TRBJ2-7; tentative D call: TRBD1 (6 bases). This CDR3 has 15 residues. Germline loops: CDR1 SGHDT, CDR2 YYEEEE. Between the trimmed V and J ends, which lost 1 base and 3 bases, there was a span of 14 bases. The CDR3 loop reads CASSLNRATIYEQYF. The CDR3 coding sequence is TGTGCCAGCAGCTTGAACAGGGCGACGATCTACGAGCAGTACTTC.

The chain couples TRBV7-2 to TRBJ1-4; D call uncertain. Germline loops: CDR1 SGHTA, CDR2 FQGNSA. The CDR3 contains 14 residues. Trimming took off 0 bases at V and 8 bases at J, with 10 bases between the two ends. CDR3 residues: CASSLAPPGEKLFF. The CDR3 DNA is TGTGCCAGCAGCTTAGCACCCCCGGGAGAAAAACTGTTTTTT.

The chain employs TRBV3-1 (or the pseudogene TRBV3-2) and TRBJ1-1, with D perhaps TRBD1 (5 bases). CDR1 and CDR2 (germline): LGHDT, YNNKEL (reference sequence). The CDR3 is made up of 15 amino acids. Trimming removed 6 bases from V and 1 base from J, with 15 bases in between. The CDR3 sequence: CASSPSRTRNTEAFF. The DNA of the CDR3 is TGTGCCAGCAGTCCCTCCCGGACAAGGAACACTGAAGCTTTCTTT.

This sequence joins TRBV7-3 and TRBJ2-1; 7 bases line up with TRBD2. The CDR3 consists of 16 residues. The V gene end was trimmed by 5 bases and the J gene end by 4 bases; junction bases not matched to a gene: 11. The germline V gene encodes CDR1 SGHTA and CDR2 FQGTGA. Here the CDR3 reads CASSPRGLAVYNEQFF. CDR3 coding DNA: TGTGCCAGCAGCCCCCGAGGGCTAGCGGTATACAATGAGCAGTTCTTC.

This clone appeared a single time. CDR3 nucleotide sequence: TGTGCCAGCAGTTACAACAGCGGGAGGGCCCCGTTCTTC. As protein: CASSYNSGRAPFF. This sequence joins TRBV6-2 or TRBV6-3 and TRBJ2-1, with 10 bases matching TRBD2. Germline CDR1 MNHEY, CDR2 SVGEGT. Trimming took 2 bases from V and 15 from J; bases not matched to a gene: 7. The CDR3 covers 13 residues.

As regards this clone: The junction shows a germline mismatch at one end, possibly a read error. The chain uses TRBV5-6 and TRBJ2-2; D might be TRBD1 (5 bases). The CDR3 sequence is 14 residues long. Germline V gene sequence: CDR1 SGHDT, CDR2 YYEEEE. For the CDR3, the DNA is TGTGCCAGCAGCTCCGGCCTGGACACTGGGGAGCTGTTTTTT. Encoded protein: CASSSGLDTGELFF.

This rearrangement joins TRBV28 to TRBJ1-4, with D perhaps matching TRBD1 (6 bases). This CDR3 is 15 amino acids long. The V and J ends lost 5 bases and 6 bases respectively, with 16 bases between them. The germline gives CDR1 MDHEN, CDR2 SYDVKM. The CDR3 DNA is TGTGCCAGCAGTCTACCCAGGGGTCGGGATGAAAAACTGTTTTTT. Protein: CASSLPRGRDEKLFF.

The chain recombines TRBV27 with TRBJ2-1, with 12 bases identical to TRBD2. The germline gives CDR1 MNHEY, CDR2 SMNVEV (reference sequence). This CDR3 is 16 amino acids long. V trimming: 0 bases; J trimming: 9 bases; junction bases outside the gene matches: 6. The CDR3 spells CASSLSGLAGSVEQFF. DNA of the CDR3: TGTGCCAGCAGTTTATCTGGACTAGCGGGATCGGTTGAGCAGTTCTTC.

V and J are TRBV6-6 and TRBJ1-5; D perhaps matches TRBD1 (5 bases). CDR3 length: 16 amino acids. V dropped 3 bases and J dropped 0 bases, with 12 bases sitting between them. The germline V gene has CDR1 MNHNY and CDR2 SVGAGI (reference sequence). CDR3 protein: CASSYQTAYSNQPQHF. CDR3 bases: TGTGCCAGCAGTTATCAGACAGCTTATAGCAATCAGCCCCAGCATTTT.

This clone was observed a handful of times. CDR3 DNA sequence: TGTGCCAGCAGCCACCTCAGTAGTCAGGGATACGGCTACACCTTC. This encodes CASSHLSSQGYGYTF. The gene calls are TRBV7-9 and TRBJ1-2; D is possibly TRBD1 (5 bases). This CDR3 comprises 15 residues. CDR1 and CDR2 (germline): SEHNR, FQNEAQ (reference sequence). The V end lost 5 bases, the J end lost 8 bases, and 21 bases lay between the germline ends.

V is TRBV10-1 and J is TRBJ2-2; D may be TRBD2 (5 bases). The CDR3 spans 14 residues. Between the trimmed V and J ends, which lost 4 bases and 1 base, there was a span of 7 bases. The germline gives CDR1 WNHNN, CDR2 SYGVQD (reference sequence). The CDR3 region is CASSGELNTGELFF. The CDR3 nucleotides read TGCGCCAGCAGTGGGGAGTTGAACACCGGGGAGCTGTTTTTT.